This TCR beta chain came from a study of blood T cells in healthy people across ages (dated by TCRdb to about 2015). Background for the entire study: Template switching captured roughly one uniquely barcoded TCR beta cDNA molecule per two T cells in model experiments. To track age-related changes in TCR beta repertoire diversity, the study relied on deep sequencing normalized with unique cDNA molecular identifiers. Donors were grouped into four age groups: young (average about 15 years), middle-aged (roughly 40), aged (around 60) and long-lived (82). Two additional independent replicas of 1 million unique cDNA reads from the same blood draw were analyzed for two donors (one aged 18 to 30 and one aged 80 or older).

Library generation was performed with 5' RACE. Sequencing took place on an Illumina HiSeq 2500. A second PCR of about 7 to 12 cycles was run with a J-beta primer mix and a sample-barcoded 5' primer. A template-switch 5' adaptor carrying 12 random nucleotides introduced a unique molecular identifier onto each TCR beta cDNA molecule. At least 2.5 million CDR3-containing paired-end reads were obtained from each sample. The Mint cDNA synthesis kit, primed by a TRBC-specific oligonucleotide, was used to synthesize first-strand cDNA from all RNA. After uracil-DNA glycosylase treatment, a first 18-cycle PCR used universal primers M1SS and BC2_uni_R on all cDNA. Concerning the study's data processing: Each sample was normalized by randomly selecting 1 million high-quality reads, each carrying a distinct molecular identifier. Reads with shared molecular identifiers were discarded instead of being binned into consensus sequences. MiTCR, run with a Q25 quality threshold and the strictest error-elimination algorithm, handled CDR3 identification, clonotype clustering and error correction. Lower-bound total TCR beta diversity was estimated with a nonparametric unseen species model using Euler transformation. The public sequencing data were trimmed at Q25 with fastp and processed into clonotypes with MiXCR by TCRdb, which kept only in-frame beta chains. Every CDR3 protein is listed once, alongside the most common genes and DNA of its rows. It is TCRdb's table, rather than the study itself, that gives the V and J calls and clone size. The sample profile shows around 1,000,000 distinct CDR3 sequences; about 23% of them were found once. Around 0.75% of the sample is held by the ten biggest clonotypes.

Worth noting for this clonotype: The antigen it binds to is not known. No much larger clone exists at a distance of one base, and base qualities are not known.

The roughly 37 donors, aged 6 to 90 years, were systemically healthy Caucasian individuals from Russia. Each donor gave about 11 milliliters of peripheral blood, drawn into EDTA-treated Vacutainer tubes. Ficoll-Paque density-gradient centrifugation was used to isolate PBMCs, with at least 7 million per sample. Total RNA was extracted from PBMCs with Trizol reagent, with at least 5 micrograms obtained per sample. Naive CD45RAhigh/CD27high T cell percentages were measured by flow cytometry on a PBMC aliquot from every donor. Overall results and qualifications from the work: Conclusive comparison of naive and antigen-experienced compartments was prevented by the profiling of bulk unsorted PBMCs. Because the CMV infection status of the donors was unknown, age-related changes in expanded clonotypes may potentially have been confounded. Observed TCR beta diversity per million T cells fell roughly linearly with age, and a significant reduction was already apparent by age about 43. The long-lived group showed more naive CD4+ T cells, fewer expanded clones and increased TCR diversity than the aged group, suggesting age selection. Estimates of total diversity from one million sequenced T cells were regarded as lower bounds and underestimates. Observed TCR beta diversity correlated strongly with the percentage of naive T cells measured by flow cytometry.

The same specimen was also included in a second study, on T cells of mothers and their children. Looking at the second paper: Nine systemically healthy Caucasian individuals served as donors, namely three mothers together with their six children. cDNA synthesis used all of the extracted RNA, with around 1.6 ug of RNA in each 15 ul reaction. In the second PCR, the M1S primer added sample barcodes and 2-4 random nucleotides. Over 10 million TCR beta CDR3 reads came from each mother, compared with millions of reads from each child. TCR recombination output is similarly shaped by thymic selection in related and unrelated pairs, with a minor effect exerted by inherited differences. Normalized repertoire overlap was always found to be slightly, but never significantly, higher in related mother-child pairs than in unrelated mother-child pairs. No persistent microchimeric T cell clones were detected, at a sensitivity of approximately 110 clones per million clonotypes. In the study, deep NGS was used to compare the TCR beta repertoires of mothers and children, and features distinguishing related mother-child pairs from unrelated individuals were sought. On average, the children were roughly 11 +/- 4 years old, while the mothers were approximately 41 +/- 4 years old. Libraries were sequenced on Illumina HiSeq 2000 with 100+100 nt paired-end reads after adapter ligation with NEBNext reagents. To avoid cross-contamination, the mother libraries and the child libraries were prepared a month apart and sequenced in separate runs. For each donor, between about 450,000 and 2,300,000 distinct TCR beta clonotypes were identified. Naive TCR beta clonotypes were estimated from low-frequency clonotypes matched to each donor's FACS-determined naive share, without sorting.

Sequencing was carried out using blood. The origin of this receptor is a girl aged 2-10 years in good health.

Here is the DNA: TGTGCCAGCAGTGAAGCCGGAGGGCCTTCCCCCCTCCACTTT. The encoded protein is CASSEAGGPSPLHF. The chain uses TRBV6-1 and TRBJ1-6, with no reliable assignment of the D segment. Taken from the germline V gene, the CDR1 and CDR2 loops are MNHNS and SASEGT. Relative to germline, V is 0 bases shorter and J is 13 bases shorter, with 13 bases between their ends. The cysteine opens and the phenylalanine closes a CDR3 of 14 amino acids. Kept here is only the CDR3 DNA, which spans 42 bases and is read in frame from base 1.